A single sample gave rise to the 5 T cell receptor beta chains below, sequenced in a study of control samples from healthy donors and cancer patients. The data were produced by immunoSEQ multiplex PCR, yet TCRdb's version contains in-frame clones alone and is incomplete. The sample has tens of thousands of clones, more than 75% seen once. Sequencing was performed on blood. Source of these receptors: a woman between 45 and 65 years old in good health.

V is TRBV5-6 and J is TRBJ2-7; possible D gene TRBD1, 6 bases. This CDR3 has 14 amino acids. The germline V and J ends were trimmed by 7 bases and 6 bases, with 20 bases remaining between them. Germline assignment: CDR1 SGHDT and CDR2 YYEEEE. The DNA for the CDR3 is TGTGCCAGCCAGGGGTGGGCAGGGGCTACCGAGCAGTACTTC. The encoded protein is CASQGWAGATEQYF.

This clone occurred once. The chain combines TRBV9 with TRBJ2-7; maybe TRBD2 (5 bases). The CDR3 is made up of 11 amino acids. Germline V gene data show CDR1 as SGDLS and CDR2 as YYNGEE. DNA for the CDR3: TGTGCGCCTAGTCCGGACTTTGAATTGTACTTC. Its protein is CAPSPDFELYF.

The chain joins TRBV6-4 to TRBJ2-1; 10 bases agree with TRBD2. The trim removed 7 bases at V and 12 bases at J, leaving 6 bases unmatched. The CDR3 is 12 amino acids. Per the germline V gene, CDR1 is MRHNA and CDR2 is SNTAGT. As DNA, the CDR3 is TGTGCCAGCACCCAACCTAGCGGGAGGCAGTTCTTC. This encodes CASTQPSGRQFF.

V is TRBV30 and J is TRBJ1-1; D is uncertain. CDR1 is GTSNPN, CDR2 SVGIG, per germline (reference sequence). V shed 0 bases and J shed 7 bases, with 6 bases lying between them. The CDR3 runs to 11 residues. The CDR3 region has the DNA TGTGCCTGGAGTGTAAGAAGTGAAGCTTTCTTT. This sequence encodes CAWSVRSEAFF. The whole variable domain, remainder taken from reference TRBV30 and TRBJ1-1, is SQTIHQWPATLVQPVGSPLSLECTVEGTSNPNLYWYRQAAGRGLQLLFYSVGIGQISSEVPQNLSASRPQDRQFILSSKKLLLSDSGFYLCAWSVRSEAFFGQGTRLTVV.

The chain has TRBV6-5 and TRBJ1-5; TRBD1 agrees at 8 bases. Per germline, CDR1 MNHEY and CDR2 SVGAGI. Trimming cost V 6 bases and J 5 bases; bases outside gene matches: 9. This CDR3 spans 15 amino acids. Written as DNA, the CDR3 is TGTGCCAGCAGCACCGAAGGGACAGGCCATCAGCCCCAGCATTTT. This codes for CASSTEGTGHQPQHF.